One sample yielded the 11 T cell receptor beta chains listed below, sequenced in a study of T cell responses to AZD1222 COVID-19 vaccine. TCRdb keeps only in-frame clones here, not all; method: immunoSEQ multiplex PCR. Of 210,000 or so clones listed, around 94% are singletons. The sample was peripheral blood, taken 28 days after the second dose of the MenACWY control vaccine. These receptors all come from an adult who received the MenACWY meningococcal vaccine as a control.

The chain carries TRBV5-8 and TRBJ2-7; no reliable D call. CDR3 length: 11 residues. Germline V gene data show CDR1 as SGHTS and CDR2 as YDEGEE. Trimming pared 6 bases from V and 0 bases from J, leaving 4 bases between. In DNA form, the CDR3 reads TGTGCCAGCACCTACTCCTACGAGCAGTACTTC. Its translation is CASTYSYEQYF.

This clone is a singleton in its sample. The chain uses TRBV10-3 and TRBJ1-3, with TRBD1 identical over 9 bases. Trimming took 3 bases from V and 4 from J; bases not matched to a gene: 4. The CDR3 runs 15 residues. In germline, CDR1 is ENHRY, CDR2 SYGVKD. The CDR3 DNA sequence: TGTGCCATCAGTGATGGACAGGGGTTCGGAAACACCATATATTTT. This encodes CAISDGQGFGNTIYF.

The chain couples TRBV5-4 to TRBJ2-7; TRBD2 matches 12 bases. Germline trimming cut 0 bases from V and 2 bases from J; bases unmatched to any gene: 0. This CDR3 contains 15 residues. Germline values: CDR1 SGHNT, CDR2 YYREEE (reference sequence). CDR3 loop: CASSLGTSGAYEQYF. In DNA, the CDR3 is TGTGCCAGCAGCTTGGGGACTAGCGGGGCCTACGAGCAGTACTTC.

V is TRBV5-1 and J is TRBJ1-4, with 9 bases lining up with TRBD1. CDR1 is SGHRS, CDR2 YFSETQ, per germline. V lost 2 bases and J lost 5; bases outside the gene matches: 7. CDR3 size: 16 residues. CDR3 residues: CASSFLPGTGNEKLFF. Here the CDR3 DNA reads TGCGCCAGCAGCTTCCTTCCCGGGACAGGGAATGAAAAACTGTTTTTT.

This clone was observed a single time. The chain joins TRBV24-1 to TRBJ2-1, with 10 bases identical to TRBD2. Germline-derived CDR1 and CDR2 are KGHDR and SFDVKD. This CDR3 has 17 amino acids. With V trimmed by 2 bases and J by 4 bases, 7 bases remained unmatched. The CDR3 nucleotides are TGTGCCACCAGTGATTCTACTAGCGGGGTACAATACAATGAGCAGTTCTTC. Translation gives CATSDSTSGVQYNEQFF.

The chain employs TRBV19 and TRBJ2-1, with D possibly being TRBD2 (7 bases). Per the germline V gene, CDR1 is LNHDA and CDR2 is SQIVND (reference sequence). Trimming removed 8 bases at V and 8 bases at J, with 16 bases between. The CDR3 is 13 amino acids. CDR3 coding DNA: TGTGCCAGTTCGGTACGGGGGGCTGATGAGCAGTTCTTC. It encodes CASSVRGADEQFF.

A single count supports this clone. This chain joins TRBV7-9 and TRBJ2-2, with 8 bases fitting TRBD2. This CDR3 has 13 amino acids. CDR1 is SEHNR, CDR2 FQNEAQ, per germline (reference sequence). The CDR3 DNA reads as TGTGCTCCGGCCCGGGAGGGCACCGGGGAGCTGTTTTTT. The encoded protein is CAPAREGTGELFF.

CDR3: CASRTGHSNQPQHF. The DNA for the CDR3 is TGTGCCAGCAGGACGGGACATAGCAATCAGCCCCAGCATTTT. The rearrangement links TRBV2 to TRBJ1-5; tentatively, D is TRBD1 (6 bases). This CDR3 is 14 amino acids long. V was shortened by 6 bases and J by 0 bases, with 9 bases between the two germline ends. Germline assignment: CDR1 SNHLY and CDR2 FYNNEI.

The chain recombines TRBV27 with TRBJ1-5, with 7 nucleotides matching TRBD1. J was trimmed by 0 bases and V by 6 bases; bases with no gene match: 8. CDR1 MNHEY and CDR2 SMNVEV come from the germline V gene (reference sequence). The CDR3 is made up of 16 amino acids. The CDR3, as DNA: TGTGCCAGCAGCGAAGGGGGCGCCCTTAGCAATCAGCCCCAGCATTTT. Amino acids: CASSEGGALSNQPQHF.

The chain uses TRBV5-6 and TRBJ1-6; 7 bases match TRBD1. CDR3 length: 16 residues. The ends lost 0 bases at V and 0 bases at J; junction bases unmatched: 0. Germline CDR1 is SGHDT and CDR2 is YYEEEE. In DNA form, the CDR3 reads TGTGCCAGCAGCTTGGGGGACAGCTCCTATAATTCACCCCTCCACTTT. It is translated as CASSLGDSSYNSPLHF. Combining the CDR3 with reference TRBV5-6 and TRBJ1-6 gives the whole variable domain DAGVTQSPTHLIKTRGQQVTLRCSPKSGHDTVSWYQQALGQGPQFIFQYYEEEERQRGNFPDRFSGHQFPNYSSELNVNALLLGDSALYLCASSLGDSSYNSPLHFGNGTRLTVT.

A single count supports this clone. The chain carries TRBV7-6 and TRBJ2-7, with a weak D call TRBD2 (6 bases). This CDR3 contains 15 residues. In germline, CDR1 is SGHVS, CDR2 FNYEAQ. V was pared by 1 base and J by 0 bases, with 10 bases between. CDR3 in DNA: TGTGCCAGCAGCTTAGATGGGGGGATCTCCTACGAGCAGTACTTC. This translates into CASSLDGGISYEQYF.